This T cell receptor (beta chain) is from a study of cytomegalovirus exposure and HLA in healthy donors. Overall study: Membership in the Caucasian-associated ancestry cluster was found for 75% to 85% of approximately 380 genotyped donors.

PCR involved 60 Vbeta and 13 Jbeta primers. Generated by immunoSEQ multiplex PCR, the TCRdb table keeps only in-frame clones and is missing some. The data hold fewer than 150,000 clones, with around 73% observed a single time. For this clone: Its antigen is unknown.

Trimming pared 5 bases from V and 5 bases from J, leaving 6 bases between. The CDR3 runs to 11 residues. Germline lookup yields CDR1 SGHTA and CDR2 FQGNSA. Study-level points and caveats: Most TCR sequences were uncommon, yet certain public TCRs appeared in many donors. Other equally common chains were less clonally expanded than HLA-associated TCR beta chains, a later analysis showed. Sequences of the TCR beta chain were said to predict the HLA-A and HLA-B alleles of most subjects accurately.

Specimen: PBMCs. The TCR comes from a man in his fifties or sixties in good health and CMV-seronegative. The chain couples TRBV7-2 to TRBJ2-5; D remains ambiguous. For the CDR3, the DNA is TGTGCCAGCAGCCCGAGGGAGACCCAGTACTTC. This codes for CASSPRETQYF.